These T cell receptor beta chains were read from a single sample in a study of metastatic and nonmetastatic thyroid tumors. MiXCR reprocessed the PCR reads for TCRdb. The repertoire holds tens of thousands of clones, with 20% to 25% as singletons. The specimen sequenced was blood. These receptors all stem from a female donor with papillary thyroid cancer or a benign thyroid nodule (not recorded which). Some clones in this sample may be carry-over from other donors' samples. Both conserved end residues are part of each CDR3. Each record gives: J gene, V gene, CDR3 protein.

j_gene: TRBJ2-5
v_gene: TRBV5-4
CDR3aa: CASSSRDSYAQETQYF

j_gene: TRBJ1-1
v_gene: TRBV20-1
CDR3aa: CSAALQANTEAFF

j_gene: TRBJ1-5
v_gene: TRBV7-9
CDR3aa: CASSLGQSNQPQHF

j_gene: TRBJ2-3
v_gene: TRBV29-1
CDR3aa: CSVTGVLGTSDTDTQYF

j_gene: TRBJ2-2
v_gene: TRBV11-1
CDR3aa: CASSLPEQGARTGELFF

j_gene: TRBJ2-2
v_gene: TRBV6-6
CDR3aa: CASSYYGTSGGNTGELFF

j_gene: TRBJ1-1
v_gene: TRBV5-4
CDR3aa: CASSTYLDRRNTEAFF

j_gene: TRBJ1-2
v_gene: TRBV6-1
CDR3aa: CASSTQGTTIGYTF

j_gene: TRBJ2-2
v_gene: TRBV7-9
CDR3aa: CAAGTGELFF

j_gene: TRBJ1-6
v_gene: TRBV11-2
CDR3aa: CASSYGQGLGSPLHF

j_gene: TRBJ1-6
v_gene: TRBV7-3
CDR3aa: CASSLQDRGYNSPLHF

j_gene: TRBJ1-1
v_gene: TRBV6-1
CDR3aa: CASSRTGTGKSSTEAFF

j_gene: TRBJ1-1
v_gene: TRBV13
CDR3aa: CASSVTGLVDTEAFF

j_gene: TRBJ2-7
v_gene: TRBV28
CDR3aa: CASSSPLEQYF

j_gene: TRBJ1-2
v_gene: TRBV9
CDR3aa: CASSVDPGGYGYTF

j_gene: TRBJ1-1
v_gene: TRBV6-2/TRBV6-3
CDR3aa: CASSSSDRLNTEAFF

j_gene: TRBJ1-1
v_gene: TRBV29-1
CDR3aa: CSVDLTGFKAFF

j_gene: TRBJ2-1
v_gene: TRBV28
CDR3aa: CASSLSDRVPYNEQFF

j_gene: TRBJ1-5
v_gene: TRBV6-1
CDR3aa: CASGWQSNHPQHF

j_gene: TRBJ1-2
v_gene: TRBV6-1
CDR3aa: CASSAMSDFGGYTF

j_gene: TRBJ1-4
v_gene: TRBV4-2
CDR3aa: CASSQDTRPPNEKLFF

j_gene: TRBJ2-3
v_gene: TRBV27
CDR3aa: CASSLLSGRLDVDTQYF

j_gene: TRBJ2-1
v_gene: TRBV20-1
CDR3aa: CSARDSRPYNEQFF

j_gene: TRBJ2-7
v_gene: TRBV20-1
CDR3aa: CSAEARGLAAYEQYF

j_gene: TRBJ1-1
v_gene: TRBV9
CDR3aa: CASSARDGNTEAFF

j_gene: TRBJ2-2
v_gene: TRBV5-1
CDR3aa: CASSLELGVGTGELFF

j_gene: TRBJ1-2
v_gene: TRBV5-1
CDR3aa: CASSLESNYGYTF

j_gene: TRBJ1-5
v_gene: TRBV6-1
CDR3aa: CASSEQGTNQPKHF

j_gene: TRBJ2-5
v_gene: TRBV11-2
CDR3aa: CATREGWGQETQYF

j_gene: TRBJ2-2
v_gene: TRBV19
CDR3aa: CASSNAPTPGTGELFF

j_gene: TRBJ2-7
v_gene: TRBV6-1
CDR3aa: CASIKDRGRVLYEQYF

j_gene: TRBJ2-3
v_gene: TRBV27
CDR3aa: CASSLTSGGTPTDTQYF

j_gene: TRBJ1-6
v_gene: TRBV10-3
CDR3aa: CAISARESSPLHF

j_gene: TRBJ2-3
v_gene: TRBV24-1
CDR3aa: CATSDRQGEGPPDTQYF

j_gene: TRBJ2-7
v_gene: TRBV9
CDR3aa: CASSVDPLGLEQYF

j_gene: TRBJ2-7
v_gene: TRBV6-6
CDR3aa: CASSYQQSGPSSYEQYF

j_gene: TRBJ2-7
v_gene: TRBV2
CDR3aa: CAGRDQSSYEQYF

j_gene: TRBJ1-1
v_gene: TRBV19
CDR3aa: CASSGTNSNTEAFF

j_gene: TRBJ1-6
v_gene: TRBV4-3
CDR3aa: CASSQDGQGSNSPLHF

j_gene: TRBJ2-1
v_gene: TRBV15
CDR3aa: CATSRDSWREEGYNEQFF

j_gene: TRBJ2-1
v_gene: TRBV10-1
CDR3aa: CASSESMGNEQFF

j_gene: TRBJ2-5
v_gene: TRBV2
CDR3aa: CASTGRFQETQYF

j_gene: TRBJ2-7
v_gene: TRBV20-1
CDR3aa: CSARSDMYEQYF

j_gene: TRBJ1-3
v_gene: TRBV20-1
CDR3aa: CSARDSWTGGAGGNTIYF

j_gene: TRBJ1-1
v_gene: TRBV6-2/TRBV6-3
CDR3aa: CASSTGPQRTEAFF

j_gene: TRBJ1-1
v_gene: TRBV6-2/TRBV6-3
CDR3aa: CASSPSPNTEAFF

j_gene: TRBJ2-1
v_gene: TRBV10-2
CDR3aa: CASRLGLAGERRSYNEQFF

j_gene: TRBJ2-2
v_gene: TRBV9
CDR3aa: CASSVAAGGNTGELFF

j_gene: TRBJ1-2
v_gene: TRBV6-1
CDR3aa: CASSDLTGWISGYTF

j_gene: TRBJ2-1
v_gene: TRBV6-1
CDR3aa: CASTEEEGSSGNEQFF

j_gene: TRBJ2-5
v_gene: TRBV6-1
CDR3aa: CASRIWTDQETQYF

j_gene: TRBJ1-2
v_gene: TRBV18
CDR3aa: CASSPPSGQGRTF

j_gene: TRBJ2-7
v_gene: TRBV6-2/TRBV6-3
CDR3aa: CASSPAGGRDDYEQYF

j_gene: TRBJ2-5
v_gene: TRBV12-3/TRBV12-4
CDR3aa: CASSLTQGSVETQYF

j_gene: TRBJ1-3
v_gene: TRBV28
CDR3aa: CASTFGISSTGNTIYF

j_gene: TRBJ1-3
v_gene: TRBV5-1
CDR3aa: CASSLGSSSGNTIYF

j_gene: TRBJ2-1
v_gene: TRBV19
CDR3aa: CASSIKWIGLVLENEQFF

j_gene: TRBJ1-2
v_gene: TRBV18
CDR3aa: CASSPSKVANYGYTF

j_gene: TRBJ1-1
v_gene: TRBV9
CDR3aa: CASSESLTGNTEAFF